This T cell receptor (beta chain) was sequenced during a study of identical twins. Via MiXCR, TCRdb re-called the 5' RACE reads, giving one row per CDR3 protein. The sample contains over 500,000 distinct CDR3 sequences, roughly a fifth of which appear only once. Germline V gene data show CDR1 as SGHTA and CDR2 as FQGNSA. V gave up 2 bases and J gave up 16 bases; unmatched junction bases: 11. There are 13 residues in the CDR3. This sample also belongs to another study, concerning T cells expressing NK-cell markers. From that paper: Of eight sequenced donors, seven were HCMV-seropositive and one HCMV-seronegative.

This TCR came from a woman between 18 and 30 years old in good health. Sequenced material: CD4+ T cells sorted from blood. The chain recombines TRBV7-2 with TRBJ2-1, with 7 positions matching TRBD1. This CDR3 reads CASSLPATGSKFF. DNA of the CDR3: TGTGCCAGCAGCTTACCGGCGACAGGGAGTAAATTCTTC.